Each of the 30 T cell receptor beta chains below was sequenced from the same sample in a study of PD-1 blockade in classical Hodgkin lymphoma. Each and every patient relapsed after autologous stem cell transplantation, and patients got differing brentuximab vedotin exposure. Here immunoSEQ multiplex PCR was the method, and the copy in TCRdb shows in-frame clones only, minus some. The table shows 30,000 to 40,000 clones, with about three quarters occurring only once. The specimen was peripheral blood mononuclear cells (PBMCs), collected at baseline. These receptors were taken from a human donor with classical Hodgkin lymphoma.

The CDR3 DNA reads as TGTGCCAGCAGCTTGGGACCAAGACCCACTCTCTACAATGAGCAGTTCTTC. This gives the protein CASSLGPRPTLYNEQFF. The chain links TRBV5-4 to TRBJ2-1; D remains ambiguous. The CDR3 extends over 17 amino acids. Germline lookup yields CDR1 SGHNT and CDR2 YYREEE (reference sequence). The V end was cut by 0 bases, the J end by 3 bases, with 16 bases between.

V gene TRBV7-6 combines with J gene TRBJ1-1; D unclear. V lost 4 bases and J 0 bases, leaving 6 bases between the germline ends. CDR1 is SGHVS and CDR2 is FNYEAQ in the germline V gene. The CDR3 has 13 amino acids. CDR3: CASSSELNTEAFF. For the CDR3, the DNA is TGTGCCAGCAGCTCGGAGTTGAACACTGAAGCTTTCTTT.

The V call is TRBV28, the J call TRBJ2-1; the match to TRBD2 covers 13 bases. With 2 bases clipped from V and 4 bases from J, the junction kept 2 bases outside the gene matches. In germline, CDR1 is MDHEN, CDR2 SYDVKM. This CDR3 contains 16 residues. The CDR3 is CASSLPTSGRYNEQFF. CDR3 DNA: TGTGCCAGCAGTTTACCGACTAGCGGGAGGTACAATGAGCAGTTCTTC.

The chain has TRBV7-9 and TRBJ2-1, with D perhaps TRBD2 (6 bases). Germline V lookup: CDR1 SEHNR, CDR2 FQNEAQ (reference sequence). CDR3 size: 15 residues. V lost 5 bases, J lost 5 bases, and 16 bases lay in between. CDR3 nucleotides: TGTGCCAGCAGCCATGGTGGCGGGACCCACAATGAGCAGTTCTTC. Its translation: CASSHGGGTHNEQFF.

The chain carries TRBV19 and TRBJ2-5; 11 bases agree with TRBD2. The germline gives CDR1 LNHDA, CDR2 SQIVND (reference sequence). V shed 3 bases and J 5 bases; nucleotides not matched to a gene: 11. The CDR3 is made up of 17 amino acids. CDR3 nucleotide sequence: TGTGCCAGTAGTATTGGGACTAGCGGTCCCCCCGCGGAGACCCAGTACTTC. The encoded protein is CASSIGTSGPPAETQYF.

This rearrangement joins TRBV18 to TRBJ2-1; D may be TRBD2 (6 bases). The germline V gene has CDR1 KGHSH and CDR2 LQKENI. The V gene lost 2 bases and the J gene lost 2 bases, with 10 bases spanning the gap. The CDR3 runs to 15 residues. The CDR3 DNA sequence: TGTGCCAGCTCACCAAATAGCGGTGCCTACAATGAGCAGTTCTTC. Residues: CASSPNSGAYNEQFF. Full variable domain (rest looked up from reference TRBV18 and TRBJ2-1): NAGVMQNPRHLVRRRGQEARLRCSPMKGHSHVYWYRQLPEEGLKFMVYLQKENIIDESGMPKERFSAEFPKEGPSILRIQQVVRGDSAAYFCASSPNSGAYNEQFFGPGTRLTVL.

The rearrangement links TRBV9 to TRBJ2-1, with 7 bases aligning to TRBD2. Germline V gene lookup returns CDR1 SGDLS and CDR2 YYNGEE. The CDR3 spans 11 residues. V lost 4 bases and J lost 15; bases outside the gene matches: 7. The CDR3 DNA sequence: TGTGCCAGCAGCCGAGCGGGATGGGTGTTCTTC. It is translated as CASSRAGWVFF.

The chain carries TRBV2 and TRBJ2-5; 11 bases are a match to TRBD2. CDR1 is SNHLY, CDR2 FYNNEI, per germline. Trimming cost V 8 bases and J 2 bases; bases outside gene matches: 4. The CDR3 is made up of 14 amino acids. CDR3 residues: CASDRLAGQETQYF. Written as DNA, the CDR3 is TGTGCCAGCGATCGACTAGCGGGACAAGAGACCCAGTACTTC.

V gene TRBV2 combines with J gene TRBJ2-7, with 10 bases identical to TRBD2. Germline loops: CDR1 SNHLY, CDR2 FYNNEI. The trim removed 3 bases at V and 6 bases at J, leaving 11 bases unmatched. The length of the CDR3 is 16 residues. Here the CDR3 reads CASSDGLAGVFSEQYF. The CDR3 DNA follows: TGTGCCAGCAGTGATGGGCTAGCGGGAGTTTTTTCCGAGCAGTACTTC. The full variable domain, with the rest looked up from reference TRBV2 and TRBJ2-7, is EPEVTQTPSHQVTQMGQEVILRCVPISNHLYFYWYRQILGQKVEFLVSFYNNEISEKSEIFDDQFSVERPDGSNFTLKIRSTKLEDSAMYFCASSDGLAGVFSEQYFGPGTRLTVT.

This clone was seen a single time. The J gene is TRBJ2-7, the V gene TRBV7-2, with TRBD2 as a possible D gene (5 bases). The length of the CDR3 is 15 residues. CDR1 and CDR2 (germline): SGHTA, FQGNSA. V was shortened by 0 bases and J by 4 bases, with 13 bases between the two germline ends. CDR3: CASSLAPVREYEQYF. CDR3 sequence (DNA): TGTGCCAGCAGCTTAGCGCCGGTCCGGGAATACGAGCAGTACTTC.

In DNA form, the CDR3 reads TGTGCCAGCAGTGAAGGTGGAGGGTCCTACAATGAGCAGTTCTTC. Translated, it gives CASSEGGGSYNEQFF. The rearrangement joins TRBV6-1 to TRBJ2-1; TRBD2 is a possible D gene (6 bases). The CDR3 sequence is 15 residues long. Deletions cut 1 base from V and 1 base from J, with 8 bases between. CDR1 and CDR2 from the germline V gene are MNHNS and SASEGT.

This clone was seen more than once but under ten times. The chain combines TRBV7-2 with TRBJ2-5; 10 bases match TRBD2. The junction had 10 bases not matched to a gene; V was cut back by 3 bases and J by 9 bases. Per the germline V gene, CDR1 is SGHTA and CDR2 is FQGNSA. CDR3 length: 15 amino acids. The CDR3 DNA reads TGTGCCAGCAGCTTCGGGCTAGCGGGAGTAGGGGCCCAGTACTTC. This codes for CASSFGLAGVGAQYF.

The chain employs TRBV25-1 and TRBJ1-6; no clear D gene. Germline CDR1 is MGHDK and CDR2 is SYGVNS. The CDR3 is 15 residues long. V was clipped by 4 bases and J by 6 bases, with 13 bases between them. As DNA, the CDR3 is TGTGCCAGCAGTGCTGACGGGATGGGTAATTCACCCCTCCACTTT. Its protein product is CASSADGMGNSPLHF. The full variable domain, with the rest looked up from reference TRBV25-1 and TRBJ1-6, is EADIYQTPRYLVIGTGKKITLECSQTMGHDKMYWYQQDPGMELHLIHYSYGVNSTEKGDLSSESTVSRIRTEHFPLTLESARPSHTSQYLCASSADGMGNSPLHFGNGTRLTVT.

The chain uses TRBV28 and TRBJ2-1; 7 bases are a match to TRBD2. V was pared by 7 bases and J by 2 bases, with 14 bases of the junction left unmatched. CDR1 MDHEN and CDR2 SYDVKM come from the germline V gene. This CDR3 comprises 17 residues. The CDR3 protein is CASTPVAREIAYNEQFF. The CDR3 DNA follows: TGTGCCAGCACCCCGGTGGCGCGGGAGATAGCCTACAATGAGCAGTTCTTC.

The chain recombines TRBV30 with TRBJ1-1; the D gene is possibly TRBD1 (5 bases). The CDR3 is 14 amino acids. The germline CDR1 and CDR2 sequences are GTSNPN and SVGIG (reference sequence). Trimming took off 1 base at V and 1 base at J, with 10 bases between the two ends. In DNA, the CDR3 is TGTGCCTGGAGTGCGGGACGGTCGAACACTGAAGCTTTCTTT. Translating gives CAWSAGRSNTEAFF.

The rearrangement joins TRBV5-1 to TRBJ2-7; 7 bases agree with TRBD2. The V and J ends lost 4 bases and 4 bases, in that order; junction bases with no gene match: 8. Germline V gene sequence: CDR1 SGHRS, CDR2 YFSETQ. This CDR3 is 14 amino acids long. The CDR3 DNA sequence: TGCGCCAGCAGCCCGTCGGGGGGATTTTACGAGCAGTACTTC. Its translation: CASSPSGGFYEQYF.

V gene TRBV6-1 combines with J gene TRBJ2-1, with 12 bases that match TRBD2. V was pared by 4 bases and J by 5 bases, with 3 bases of the junction left unmatched. CDR1 MNHNS and CDR2 SASEGT come from the germline V gene. This CDR3 comprises 15 residues. Here the CDR3 reads CASSGTSGNNNEQFF. The CDR3 bases are TGTGCCAGCAGTGGGACTAGCGGGAATAACAATGAGCAGTTCTTC.

The genes are TRBV7-3 and TRBJ1-2; the D is unclear. This CDR3 contains 12 residues. Germline V CDR1 and CDR2: SGHTA, FQGTGA. Deletions cut 3 bases from V and 5 bases from J, with 7 bases between. The CDR3, as DNA: TGTGCCAGCAGCTTTGCGGGGTATGGCTACACCTTC. Encoded protein: CASSFAGYGYTF. Full variable domain (rest looked up from reference TRBV7-3 and TRBJ1-2): GAGVSQTPSNKVTEKGKYVELRCDPISGHTALYWYRQSLGQGPEFLIYFQGTGAADDSGLPNDRFFAVRPEGSVSTLKIQRTERGDSAVYLCASSFAGYGYTFGSGTRLTVV.

The chain recombines TRBV11-2 with TRBJ2-7; D perhaps matches TRBD1 (5 bases). The germline V gene encodes CDR1 SGHAT and CDR2 FQNNGV. The CDR3 extends over 14 amino acids. Trimming removed 2 bases at V and 5 bases at J, with 13 bases between. The CDR3 sequence: CASSLWQGGNEQYF. The CDR3 DNA reads TGTGCCAGCAGCTTATGGCAGGGCGGCAACGAGCAGTACTTC.

The chain has TRBV27 and TRBJ1-5; unclear D gene. Germline-derived CDR1 and CDR2 are MNHEY and SMNVEV (reference sequence). CDR3 length: 15 residues. V was clipped by 5 bases and J by 3 bases, with 14 bases between them. The CDR3 nucleotides read TGTGCCAGCAGTAGAAGTCGACTTAACAATCAGCCCCAGCATTTT. It specifies CASSRSRLNNQPQHF.

The CDR3 region is CASSLVPRTSSYNEQFF. For the CDR3, the DNA is TGTGCCAGCAGCTTAGTTCCCAGGACGAGCTCCTACAATGAGCAGTTCTTC. V usage is TRBV7-8 and J usage is TRBJ2-1; D remains unclear. V gave up 1 base and J gave up 0 bases, with 13 bases separating them. The CDR3 totals 17 residues. CDR1 is SGHVS and CDR2 is FQNEAQ in the germline V gene.

V is TRBV27 and J is TRBJ1-1, with D possibly matching TRBD1 (6 bases). Trimming shortened V by 4 bases and J by 4 bases, and 10 bases separated the two germline ends. There are 13 residues in the CDR3. Germline CDR1 is MNHEY and CDR2 is SMNVEV (reference sequence). Here the CDR3 DNA reads TGTGCCAGCAGTTGGGAGGGGGGCACTGAAGCTTTCTTT. Amino acid sequence: CASSWEGGTEAFF.

The chain employs TRBV18 and TRBJ2-2, with a possible D match to TRBD1 (5 bases). Germline CDR1 is KGHSH and CDR2 is LQKENI. V lost 3 bases and J 5 bases, leaving 13 bases between the germline ends. The CDR3 contains 15 residues. The CDR3 here is CASSPEQDPTGELFF. CDR3 sequence (DNA): TGTGCCAGCTCACCGGAACAGGACCCGACCGGGGAGCTGTTTTTT.

This clone has a single count. CDR3 sequence: CASSETSGSHEQYF. CDR3 DNA: TGCGCCAGCAGTGAGACTAGCGGGTCCCACGAGCAGTACTTC. J is TRBJ2-7 and V is TRBV10-1; 9 positions match TRBD2. The V segment lost 2 bases and the J segment 5 bases; nucleotides outside the gene matches: 4. Germline V gene sequence: CDR1 WNHNN, CDR2 SYGVQD (reference sequence). CDR3 length equals 14 residues.

This clone was found once. The chain carries TRBV5-1 and TRBJ2-5; weak D call: TRBD2 (5 bases). The CDR3 is made up of 14 amino acids. Germline lookup yields CDR1 SGHRS and CDR2 YFSETQ. Trimming cost V 2 bases and J 2 bases, with 10 bases left between them. CDR3 protein: CASSFAGNQETQYF. The CDR3 nucleotides read TGCGCCAGCAGCTTCGCCGGGAATCAAGAGACCCAGTACTTC.

This chain links TRBV11-1 with TRBJ1-2; D is undetermined. The CDR3 runs to 14 residues. The germline CDR1 and CDR2 sequences are SGHAT and FQDESV (reference sequence). Trimming pared 4 bases from V and 4 bases from J, leaving 13 bases between. The CDR3, as DNA: TGTGCCAGCAGCTCCACCGAGGACGGCTATGGCTACACCTTC. This codes for CASSSTEDGYGYTF.

The CDR3: CASSVGQVEAGELFF. CDR3 DNA: TGTGCCAGCAGCGTAGGACAGGTGGAGGCCGGGGAGCTGTTTTTT. The chain combines TRBV9 with TRBJ2-2; tentative D call: TRBD1 (6 bases). CDR3 length equals 15 residues. V gave up 0 bases and J gave up 6 bases, with 12 bases separating them. Germline CDR1 SGDLS, CDR2 YYNGEE.

The chain carries TRBV9 and TRBJ2-2; 10 nucleotides match TRBD1. CDR3 size: 14 residues. The junction had 3 bases not matched to a gene; V was cut back by 3 bases and J by 7 bases. Germline V CDR1 and CDR2: SGDLS, YYNGEE. The CDR3 DNA is TGTGCCAGCAGCGCGACAGGGGGCATCGGGGAGCTGTTTTTT. Residues: CASSATGGIGELFF. The entire variable domain, with the rest obtained from reference TRBV9 and TRBJ2-2, is as follows: DSGVTQTPKHLITATGQRVTLRCSPRSGDLSVYWYQQSLDQGLQFLIQYYNGEERAKGNILERFSAQQFPDLHSELNLSSLELGDSALYFCASSATGGIGELFFGEGSRLTVL.

The chain combines TRBV27 with TRBJ2-1, with D perhaps given as TRBD1 or TRBD2 (6 bases each). The germline V and J ends were trimmed by 3 bases and 6 bases, with 12 bases remaining between them. The CDR3 loop spans 14 amino acids. Per the germline V gene, CDR1 is MNHEY and CDR2 is SMNVEV (reference sequence). The CDR3 region is CASSFLEGVNEQFF. The CDR3 region has the DNA TGTGCCAGCAGTTTTTTGGAGGGGGTCAATGAGCAGTTCTTC.

The V call is TRBV19, the J call TRBJ2-2; 9 positions agree with TRBD2. J gave up 7 bases and V 6 bases, and 6 bases lay outside the gene matches. There are 14 residues in the CDR3. The germline gives CDR1 LNHDA, CDR2 SQIVND (reference sequence). Written as DNA, the CDR3 is TGTGCCAGTAGGGTAGCGGGAGTAGTCGGGGAGCTGTTTTTT. Protein: CASRVAGVVGELFF.